A selection of T cell receptor beta chains follows, all from one sample in a study of shared clonotypes between healthy human individuals. TCRdb keeps only in-frame clones here, not all; method: immunoSEQ multiplex PCR. The sample consists of 850,000 to 1,200,000 clones, about 76% of them appearing once. The sequenced material came from memory CD4+ T cells sorted from blood. These receptors came from a man aged 18-30 years in good health. The CDR3 runs from the conserved cysteine through the conserved F or W.

v_call: TRBV30; j_call: TRBJ1-1; cdr3_length: 13; cdr3_aa: CAWSVQTNTEAFF
v_call: TRBV7-9; j_call: TRBJ1-2; cdr3_length: 15; cdr3_aa: CASSGQGAFFYGYTF
v_call: TRBV5-4; j_call: TRBJ1-2; cdr3_length: 14; cdr3_aa: CASSLGRGAWGYTF
v_call: TRBV7-2; j_call: TRBJ2-2; cdr3_length: 16; cdr3_aa: CASSSGLAGNTGELFF
v_call: TRBV5-1; j_call: TRBJ2-7; cdr3_length: 15; cdr3_aa: CASSQAGTGIYEQYF
v_call: TRBV18; j_call: TRBJ1-3; cdr3_length: 13; cdr3_aa: CASSRSLDNTIYF
v_call: TRBV29-1; j_call: TRBJ2-1; cdr3_length: 14; cdr3_aa: CSVLAGVIPNEQFF
v_call: TRBV5-1; j_call: TRBJ2-3; cdr3_length: 14; cdr3_aa: CASSLSPSTDTQYF
v_call: TRBV6-1; j_call: TRBJ2-5; cdr3_length: 15; cdr3_aa: CASSGTSRPQETQYF
v_call: TRBV5-1; j_call: TRBJ2-3; cdr3_length: 13; cdr3_aa: CASNDRQTDTQYF
v_call: TRBV7-6; j_call: NA; cdr3_length: 15; cdr3_aa: CASSLGGTGIYEQYF
v_call: TRBV27; j_call: TRBJ1-5; cdr3_length: 15; cdr3_aa: CASSSLKGLNQPQHF
v_call: TRBV30; j_call: TRBJ2-5; cdr3_length: 14; cdr3_aa: CAWRNKGGLETQYF
v_call: TRBV7-8; j_call: TRBJ1-5; cdr3_length: 17; cdr3_aa: CASSLVGDSRGPQPQHF
v_call: TRBV7-9; j_call: TRBJ1-1; cdr3_length: 14; cdr3_aa: CASSLAGGKTEAFF
v_call: TRBV5-6; j_call: TRBJ2-3; cdr3_length: 16; cdr3_aa: CASSLVSAGSTDTQYF
v_call: TRBV5-1; j_call: TRBJ1-1; cdr3_length: 17; cdr3_aa: CASSDSGTGRLNTEAFF
v_call: TRBV2; j_call: TRBJ2-7; cdr3_length: 14; cdr3_aa: CASSVGTASYEQYF
v_call: TRBV18; j_call: TRBJ2-5; cdr3_length: 14; cdr3_aa: CASSPPTRRETQYF
v_call: TRBV4-2; j_call: TRBJ2-5; cdr3_length: 14; cdr3_aa: CASSQVGLEETQYF
v_call: TRBV28; j_call: TRBJ1-5; cdr3_length: 12; cdr3_aa: CASSLDNQPQHF
v_call: TRBV5-4; j_call: TRBJ1-2; cdr3_length: 16; cdr3_aa: CASSNPGQGFVYGYTF
v_call: TRBV5-1; j_call: TRBJ2-5; cdr3_length: 14; cdr3_aa: CASSLATSGETQYF
v_call: TRBV27; j_call: TRBJ2-3; cdr3_length: 13; cdr3_aa: CASRRGGTDTQYF